These 4 T cell receptor beta chains originate from one sample sequenced in a study of T cell changes during pregnancy in multiple sclerosis. Measured with immunoSEQ multiplex PCR; TCRdb has only the in-frame clones, and not every one. The sample carries about 40,000 clones, approximately 90% recorded once. The sequencing used CD4+ T cells from peripheral blood mononuclear cells, collected in the third trimester of pregnancy. These TCRs come from a female donor in good health, enrolled as a control in a pregnancy study.

V usage is TRBV30 and J usage is TRBJ2-5; D gene unclear. Per the germline V gene, CDR1 is GTSNPN and CDR2 is SVGIG (reference sequence). The V end lost 3 bases, the J end lost 7 bases, and 12 bases lay between the germline ends. The CDR3 runs 12 residues. CDR3 protein: CAWRSVPWTQYF. CDR3 nucleotide sequence: TGTGCCTGGAGGTCAGTTCCATGGACCCAGTACTTC. Full variable domain (remainder filled in from reference TRBV30 and TRBJ2-5): SQTIHQWPATLVQPVGSPLSLECTVEGTSNPNLYWYRQAAGRGLQLLFYSVGIGQISSEVPQNLSASRPQDRQFILSSKKLLLSDSGFYLCAWRSVPWTQYFGPGTRLLVL.

This chain joins TRBV30 and TRBJ2-5; 10 positions agree with TRBD1. The J call may be mistaken, given a closer DNA end match to TRBJ2-7. CDR1 and CDR2 from the germline V gene are GTSNPN and SVGIG (reference sequence). The CDR3 spans 15 residues. DNA of the CDR3: TGTGCCTGGAGTGATCCCTCGAGGACAGGGGGCGAGCAGTACTTC. This translates into CAWSDPSRTGGEQYF.

The chain joins TRBV6-1 to TRBJ2-7, with 14 bases fitting TRBD2. The V gene's germline CDR1 is MNHNS and CDR2 SASEGT. The CDR3 covers 15 residues. Trimming at V came to 8 bases and at J to 2 bases, leaving 5 bases not matched to a gene. The CDR3 nucleotides read TGTGCCAGCGGACTAGCGGGGGGTTTTGCCTACGAGCAGTACTTC. Its translation is CASGLAGGFAYEQYF.

This chain links TRBV7-2 with TRBJ1-2; D call uncertain. The V and J ends lost 1 base and 8 bases respectively, with 23 bases between them. Germline lookup yields CDR1 SGHTA and CDR2 FQGNSA. The CDR3 covers 17 residues. The CDR3 loop reads CASSLVHGVGAAAGYTF. CDR3 nucleotide sequence: TGTGCCAGCAGCTTAGTCCACGGAGTCGGAGCGGCGGCGGGCTACACCTTC.